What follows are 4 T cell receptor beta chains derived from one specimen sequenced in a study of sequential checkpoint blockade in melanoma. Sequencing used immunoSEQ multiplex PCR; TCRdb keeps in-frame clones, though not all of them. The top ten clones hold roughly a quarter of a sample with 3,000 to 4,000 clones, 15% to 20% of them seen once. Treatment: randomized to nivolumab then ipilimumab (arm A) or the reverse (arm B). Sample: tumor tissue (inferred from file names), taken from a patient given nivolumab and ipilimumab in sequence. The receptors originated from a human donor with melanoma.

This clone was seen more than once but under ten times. CDR3 protein: CASSRAMNTEAFF. In DNA, the CDR3 is TGCGCCAGCAGCCGGGCCATGAACACTGAAGCTTTCTTT. This chain uses TRBV4-1 with TRBJ1-1; D gene unclear. CDR1 and CDR2 from the germline V gene are MGHRA and YSYEKL. V lost 4 bases, J lost 0 bases, and 6 bases lay in between. The CDR3 runs 13 residues.

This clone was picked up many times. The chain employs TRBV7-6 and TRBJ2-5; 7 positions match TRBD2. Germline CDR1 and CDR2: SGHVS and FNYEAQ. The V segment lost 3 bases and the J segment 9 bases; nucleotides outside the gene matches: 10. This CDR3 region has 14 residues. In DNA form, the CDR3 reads TGTGCCAGCAGCTTGGAAAGCGGGGCCAGGGCCCAGTACTTC. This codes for CASSLESGARAQYF.

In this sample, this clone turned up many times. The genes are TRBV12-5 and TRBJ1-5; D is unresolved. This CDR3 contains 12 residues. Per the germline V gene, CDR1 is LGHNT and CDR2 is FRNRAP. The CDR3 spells CASGWAGQPQHF. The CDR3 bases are TGTGCCAGCGGATGGGCCGGACAGCCCCAGCATTTT.

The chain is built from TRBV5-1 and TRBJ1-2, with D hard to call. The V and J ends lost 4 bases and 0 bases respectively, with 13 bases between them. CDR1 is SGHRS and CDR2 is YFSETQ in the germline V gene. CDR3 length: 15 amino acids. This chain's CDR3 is CASSLADGANYGYTF. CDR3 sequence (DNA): TGCGCCAGCAGCCTTGCGGACGGAGCTAACTATGGCTACACCTTC.